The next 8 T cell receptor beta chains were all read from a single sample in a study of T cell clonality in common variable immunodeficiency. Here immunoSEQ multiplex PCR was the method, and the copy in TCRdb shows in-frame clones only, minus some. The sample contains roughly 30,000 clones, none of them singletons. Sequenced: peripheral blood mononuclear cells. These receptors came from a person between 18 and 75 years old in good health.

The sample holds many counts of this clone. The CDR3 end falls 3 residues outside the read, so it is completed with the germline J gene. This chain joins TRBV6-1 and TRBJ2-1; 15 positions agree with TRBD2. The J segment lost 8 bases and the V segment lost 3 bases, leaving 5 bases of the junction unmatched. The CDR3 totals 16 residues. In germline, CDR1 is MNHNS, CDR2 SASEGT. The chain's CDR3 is CASSEWTSGGADEQFF. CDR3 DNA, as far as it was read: TGTGCCAGCAGTGAGTGGACTAGCGGGGGGGCGGATGAG.

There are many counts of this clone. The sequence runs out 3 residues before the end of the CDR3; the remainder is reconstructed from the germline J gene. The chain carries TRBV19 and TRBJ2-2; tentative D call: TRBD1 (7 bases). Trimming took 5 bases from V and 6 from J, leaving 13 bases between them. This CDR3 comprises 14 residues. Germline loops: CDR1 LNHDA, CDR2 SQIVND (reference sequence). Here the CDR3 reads CASSLRGDPGELFF. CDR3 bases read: TGTGCCAGTAGTCTCAGGGGGGATCCCGGGGAG. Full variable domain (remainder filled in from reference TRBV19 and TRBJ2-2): DGGITQSPKYLFRKEGQNVTLSCEQNLNHDAMYWYRQDPGQGLRLIYYSQIVNDFQKGDIAEGYSVSREKKESFPLTVTSAQKNPTAFYLCASSLRGDPGELFFGEGSRLTVL.

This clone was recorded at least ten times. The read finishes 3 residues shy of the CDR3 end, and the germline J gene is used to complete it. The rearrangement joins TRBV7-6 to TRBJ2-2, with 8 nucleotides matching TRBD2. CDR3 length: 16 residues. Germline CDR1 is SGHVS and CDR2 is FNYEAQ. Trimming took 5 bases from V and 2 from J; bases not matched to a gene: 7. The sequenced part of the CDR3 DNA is TGTGCCAGCAGCCGTCGCGGGGGGTCCAACACCGGGGAG. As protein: CASSRRGGSNTGE. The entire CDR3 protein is CASSRRGGSNTGELFF.

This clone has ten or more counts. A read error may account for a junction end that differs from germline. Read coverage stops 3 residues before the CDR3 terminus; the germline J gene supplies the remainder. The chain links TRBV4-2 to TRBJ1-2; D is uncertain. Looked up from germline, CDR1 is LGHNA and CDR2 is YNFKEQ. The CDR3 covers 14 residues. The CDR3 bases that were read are TGCGCCAGCAGCCCCGGAACAGCTAACTATGGC. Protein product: CASSPGTANYG. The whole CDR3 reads CASSPGTANYGYTF.

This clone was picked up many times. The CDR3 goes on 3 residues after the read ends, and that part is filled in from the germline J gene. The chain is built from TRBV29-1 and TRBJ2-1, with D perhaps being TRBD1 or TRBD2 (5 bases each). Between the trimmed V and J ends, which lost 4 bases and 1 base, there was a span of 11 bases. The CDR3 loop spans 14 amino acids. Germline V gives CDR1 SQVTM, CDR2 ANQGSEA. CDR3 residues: CSVGPRGSYNEQFF. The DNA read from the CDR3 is TGCAGCGTTGGTCCGAGGGGTTCCTACAATGAG.

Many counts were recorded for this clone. The CDR3 reads CASTPGENYEQYF. The sequenced part of the CDR3 DNA is TGCGCCAGCACACCGGGGGAGAATTACGAG. This chain links TRBV5-1 with TRBJ2-7, with D perhaps TRBD2 (6 bases). The observed sequence ends 3 residues before the CDR3 terminus, with the missing tail filled in from the germline J gene. Trimming took 6 bases from V and 4 from J, leaving 14 bases between them. This CDR3 comprises 13 residues. Germline V lookup: CDR1 SGHRS, CDR2 YFSETQ.

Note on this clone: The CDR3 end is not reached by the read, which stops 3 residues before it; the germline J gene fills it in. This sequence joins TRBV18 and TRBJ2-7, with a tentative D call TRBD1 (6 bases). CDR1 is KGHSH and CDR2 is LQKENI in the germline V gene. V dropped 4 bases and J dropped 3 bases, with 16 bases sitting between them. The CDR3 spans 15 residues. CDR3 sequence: CASSQIPGQGYEQYF. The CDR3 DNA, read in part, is TGTGCCAGCTCACAAATCCCGGGACAAGGCTACGAG.

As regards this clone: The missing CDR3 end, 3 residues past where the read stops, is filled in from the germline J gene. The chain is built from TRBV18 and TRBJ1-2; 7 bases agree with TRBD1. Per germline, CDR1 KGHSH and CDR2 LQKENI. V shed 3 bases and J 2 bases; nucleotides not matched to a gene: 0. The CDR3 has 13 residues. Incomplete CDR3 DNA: TGTGCCAGCTCACCGGACAGGAACTATGGC. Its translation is CASSPDRNYG. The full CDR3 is CASSPDRNYGYTF.